This T cell receptor (beta chain) was captured in a study of blood T cell repertoires in COVID-19. Method: immunoSEQ multiplex PCR; TCRdb's copy keeps in-frame clones and lacks some. The data hold around 170,000 clones, with roughly 90% observed a single time. Cohort assignment relied on participant-reported clinical history. This CDR3 comprises 11 residues. Germline V gene data show CDR1 as MNHEY and CDR2 as SVGAGI. Trimming took 7 bases from V and 1 from J, leaving 4 bases between them. The receptor comes from a woman aged 45 to 65 who had recovered from COVID-19. Input material: PBMCs or T cells enriched from blood (not recorded which). V and J are TRBV6-5 and TRBJ1-1; D not certain. CDR3 residues: CASNRNTEAFF. The CDR3 coding sequence is TGTGCCAGCAATAGGAACACTGAAGCTTTCTTT.